This T cell receptor beta chain originates from a study of human T cells and chemical hapten exposure. This clonotype was counted at least ten times. The time point is: pre-sensitization, week 0. Treatment specified: therapeutic diphenylcyclopropenone sensitization with weekly scalp DPC. V lost 4 bases to trimming and J lost 7 bases, with 17 bases between them. The germline CDR1 and CDR2 sequences are MGHRA and YSYEKL. This CDR3 is built from 15 residues. In TCRdb, the RACE reads were re-called with MiXCR into one record per CDR3 protein. The sample consists of 150,000 to 200,000 distinct CDR3 sequences, under 35% of them appearing once.

Material: whole blood, obtained in connection with sensitization to the hapten diphenylcyclopropenone (DPC). The TCR originated in a woman younger than 45 with alopecia areata. Some clones in this sample may be carry-over from other donors' samples. The rearrangement uses TRBV4-1 and TRBJ1-5, with a possible D match to TRBD1 (5 bases). Written as DNA, the CDR3 is TGCGCCAGCAGCCTCGACAGAACCCGGAGGCAGCCCCAGCATTTT. It codes for CASSLDRTRRQPQHF.